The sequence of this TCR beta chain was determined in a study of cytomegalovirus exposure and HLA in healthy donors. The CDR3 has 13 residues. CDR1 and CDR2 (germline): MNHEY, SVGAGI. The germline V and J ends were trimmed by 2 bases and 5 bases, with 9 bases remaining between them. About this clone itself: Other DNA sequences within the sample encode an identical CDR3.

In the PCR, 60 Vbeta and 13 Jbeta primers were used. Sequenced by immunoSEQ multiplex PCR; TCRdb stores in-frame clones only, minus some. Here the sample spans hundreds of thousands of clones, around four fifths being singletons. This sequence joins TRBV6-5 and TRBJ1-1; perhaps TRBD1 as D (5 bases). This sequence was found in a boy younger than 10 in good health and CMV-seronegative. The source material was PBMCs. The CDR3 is CASSYRGLTEAFF. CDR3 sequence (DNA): TGTGCCAGCAGTTACAGGGGTTTGACTGAAGCTTTCTTT.